The 24 T cell receptor beta chains in this list originate from one sample, sequenced in a study of early T cells in non-severe SARS-CoV-2 infection. Via MiXCR, TCRdb re-called the 5' RACE reads, giving one row per CDR3 protein. The sample carries about 80,000 distinct CDR3 sequences, around 10% recorded once. Sample: whole blood. Receptors were obtained from an adult who was a healthcare worker with PCR-confirmed SARS-CoV-2 infection or an uninfected control (not recorded which).

The chain carries TRBV28 and TRBJ2-4; unclear D gene. V was pared by 10 bases and J by 8 bases, with 15 bases between. Germline V gene data show CDR1 as MDHEN and CDR2 as SYDVKM. CDR3 length equals 12 residues. Here the CDR3 DNA reads TGTGCCACCTTGGAACGGCCTCACATTCAGTACTTC. It codes for CATLERPHIQYF.

The CDR3 nucleotides read TGTGCCAGCGGGCGACAGGGGGCTTACGAGCAGTACTTC. Its protein product is CASGRQGAYEQYF. The rearrangement uses TRBV28 and TRBJ2-7, with 10 bases that match TRBD1. The CDR3 spans 13 residues. Germline V gene sequence: CDR1 MDHEN, CDR2 SYDVKM. The trim removed 8 bases at V and 4 bases at J, leaving 5 bases unmatched.

This clonotype was detected only a few times. The chain combines TRBV6-2 or TRBV6-3 with TRBJ2-7; D remains ambiguous. The CDR3 contains 12 residues. The V end was cut by 2 bases, the J end by 4 bases, with 6 bases between. The germline gives CDR1 MNHEY, CDR2 SVGEGT. The CDR3 loop is CASSYVAYEQYF. CDR3 bases: TGTGCCAGCAGTTACGTGGCTTACGAGCAGTACTTC.

The rearrangement joins TRBV4-1 to TRBJ2-3; 9 bases map to TRBD2. The germline V gene has CDR1 MGHRA and CDR2 YSYEKL. The V and J ends lost 4 bases and 4 bases, in that order; junction bases with no gene match: 9. The CDR3 spans 16 residues. CDR3: CASSLWGSGGADTQYF. Here the CDR3 DNA reads TGCGCCAGCAGCCTTTGGGGTAGCGGGGGAGCAGATACGCAGTATTTT.

V gene TRBV29-1 combines with J gene TRBJ2-1; D is uncertain. CDR1 is SQVTM and CDR2 is ANQGSEA in the germline V gene. There are 11 residues in the CDR3. Trimming took 8 bases from V and 7 from J, leaving 12 bases between them. The CDR3 protein is CSIRLGNEQFF. DNA of the CDR3: TGCAGCATACGACTGGGAAATGAGCAGTTCTTC.

This clonotype was seen more than once but under ten times. The rearrangement uses TRBV11-2 and TRBJ2-7; D is ambiguous. The CDR3 is 16 residues long. The germline V and J ends were trimmed by 5 bases and 0 bases, with 17 bases remaining between them. Germline CDR1 and CDR2: SGHAT and FQNNGV. The CDR3 spells CASSKDIRQTSYEQYF. CDR3 sequence (DNA): TGTGCCAGCAGCAAAGATATCCGGCAAACCTCCTACGAGCAGTACTTC.

This clonotype has only a few counts. The J gene is TRBJ1-1, the V gene TRBV5-1, with TRBD1 matching over 7 bases. Germline values: CDR1 SGHRS, CDR2 YFSETQ. The V gene end was trimmed by 4 bases and the J gene end by 5 bases; junction bases not matched to a gene: 5. The CDR3 totals 13 residues. DNA for the CDR3: TGCGCCAGCAGCCGGGACAGCGAAACTGAAGCTTTCTTT. Protein product: CASSRDSETEAFF.

This rearrangement joins TRBV14 to TRBJ1-2, with D maybe TRBD1 (6 bases). With 1 base removed from V and 4 bases from J, the gap between germline ends came to 13 bases. The CDR3 is made up of 15 amino acids. Germline loops: CDR1 SGHDN, CDR2 FVKESK. The CDR3 reads CASSQAAGAAYGYTF. The CDR3 nucleotides read TGTGCCAGCAGCCAAGCCGCAGGGGCGGCCTATGGCTACACCTTC.

This clonotype was counted ten times or more. The chain carries TRBV6-5 and TRBJ2-6; D is ambiguous. The CDR3 is 17 amino acids. V was clipped by 1 base and J by 0 bases, with 10 bases between them. The germline V gene encodes CDR1 MNHEY and CDR2 SVGAGI. CDR3 DNA sequence: TGTGCCAGCAGTTACTTCGAGGTTGACTCTGGGGCCAACGTCCTGACTTTC. Amino acid sequence: CASSYFEVDSGANVLTF.

This clonotype showed up many times. This chain links TRBV7-6 with TRBJ2-3, with 8 nucleotides matching TRBD2. V shed 1 base and J 2 bases; nucleotides not matched to a gene: 8. CDR3 length: 17 residues. Germline assignment: CDR1 SGHVS and CDR2 FNYEAQ. The CDR3 region has the DNA TGTGCCAGCAGCTTAGTTCCCAGCGGGAGTGTCACAGATACGCAGTATTTT. Translation: CASSLVPSGSVTDTQYF.

At least ten counts were recorded for this clonotype. V usage is TRBV18 and J usage is TRBJ2-5; D ambiguous. The CDR3 covers 14 residues. V was pared by 3 bases and J by 2 bases, with 10 bases between. The germline V gene encodes CDR1 KGHSH and CDR2 LQKENI. CDR3 region: CASSPERRQETQYF. The CDR3 DNA reads TGTGCCAGCTCACCGGAAAGACGACAAGAGACCCAGTACTTC.

This clonotype has ten or more counts. The gene calls are TRBV6-5 and TRBJ1-1, with 7 bases identical to TRBD1. J lost 0 bases, V lost 5 bases, and 9 bases had no gene match. The CDR3 is made up of 16 amino acids. CDR1 and CDR2 (germline): MNHEY, SVGAGI. The CDR3 sequence is CASSAGTVSMNTEAFF. The CDR3, as DNA: TGTGCCAGCAGTGCCGGGACAGTCTCCATGAACACTGAAGCTTTCTTT.

The sample holds many counts of this clonotype. The chain employs TRBV28 and TRBJ2-4; 8 nucleotides agree with TRBD1. The CDR3 spans 16 residues. Losses at the gene ends were 6 bases for V and 2 bases for J; bases not matched to a gene: 9. Germline V gene sequence: CDR1 MDHEN, CDR2 SYDVKM. The CDR3 spells CASRQDRGPSKNIQYF. The CDR3 coding sequence is TGTGCCAGCAGACAAGACAGGGGTCCCTCCAAAAACATTCAGTACTTC.

Concerning this clonotype itself: A junction boundary mismatches the germline segment, possibly from a read error. As DNA, the CDR3 is TGTGCCAGCAGACCCGGGACAGGGGGCCGAGGGGAGCCGTTTTTT. Amino acid sequence: CASRPGTGGRGEPFF. The chain combines TRBV12-3 or TRBV12-4 with TRBJ2-2, with 12 bases matching TRBD1. This CDR3 spans 15 amino acids.

This clonotype appeared many times. J is TRBJ2-3 and V is TRBV7-2; D is unclear. The germline V and J ends were trimmed by 2 bases and 4 bases, with 4 bases remaining between them. Germline V gives CDR1 SGHTA, CDR2 FQGNSA. The CDR3 consists of 12 residues. The CDR3, as DNA: TGTGCCAGCAGCTTAAACTCAGATACGCAGTATTTT. This codes for CASSLNSDTQYF.

This clonotype was counted ten times or more. V usage is TRBV11-2 and J usage is TRBJ1-5; 8 bases fit TRBD1. The trim removed 5 bases at V and 6 bases at J, leaving 6 bases unmatched. Germline V gene data show CDR1 as SGHAT and CDR2 as FQNNGV. This CDR3 is built from 14 residues. CDR3 sequence (DNA): TGTGCCAGCAGCCCGACAGGGGTAGGTCAGCCCCAGCATTTT. Protein sequence: CASSPTGVGQPQHF.

In this sample, this clonotype turned up once. CDR3 loop: CASSVQWNYGYTF. CDR3 coding DNA: TGTGCCAGCAGTGTACAGTGGAACTATGGCTACACCTTC. This sequence joins TRBV6-1 and TRBJ1-2; the D is unclear. V shed 4 bases and J shed 2 bases, with 8 bases lying between them. Per germline, CDR1 MNHNS and CDR2 SASEGT. The CDR3 length is 13 residues.

This clonotype was seen at least ten times. The chain carries TRBV9 and TRBJ1-2; D possibly corresponds to TRBD1 (5 bases). The CDR3 has 13 amino acids. The V end lost 7 bases, the J end lost 4 bases, and 14 bases lay between the germline ends. Germline assignment: CDR1 SGDLS and CDR2 YYNGEE. This CDR3 reads CASEGRIPYGYTF. The CDR3 DNA is TGTGCCAGCGAGGGGAGGATCCCCTATGGCTACACCTTC.

This clonotype was counted ten times or more. The rearrangement links TRBV5-1 to TRBJ1-1, with 7 bases matching TRBD1. In germline, CDR1 is SGHRS, CDR2 YFSETQ. CDR3 size: 15 residues. Losses at the gene ends were 3 bases for V and 1 base for J; bases not matched to a gene: 6. The CDR3 loop is CASSSVQGGNTEAFF. CDR3 sequence (DNA): TGCGCCAGCAGCTCCGTCCAGGGGGGGAACACTGAAGCTTTCTTT.

This chain connects TRBV11-1 to TRBJ2-7, with D possibly being TRBD1 or TRBD2 (5 bases each). Germline lookup yields CDR1 SGHAT and CDR2 FQDESV (reference sequence). CDR3 length: 15 residues. Trimming shortened V by 6 bases and J by 0 bases, and 15 bases separated the two germline ends. The CDR3 sequence is CASSLTGTNSYEQYF. CDR3 in DNA: TGTGCCAGCAGTTTAACCGGGACCAACTCCTACGAGCAGTACTTC.

The genes are TRBV11-1 and TRBJ2-1; 7 bases are shared with TRBD1. Germline V lookup: CDR1 SGHAT, CDR2 FQDESV (reference sequence). There are 16 residues in the CDR3. V gave up 1 base and J gave up 0 bases; unmatched junction bases: 3. The CDR3 loop reads CASSLEGTVSYNEQFF. CDR3 in DNA: TGTGCCAGCAGCTTAGAGGGGACAGTCTCCTACAATGAGCAGTTCTTC. Filled out from reference TRBV11-1 and TRBJ2-1, the complete variable domain reads EAEVAQSPRYKITEKSQAVAFWCDPISGHATLYWYRQILGQGPELLVQFQDESVVDDSQLPKDRFSAERLKGVDSTLKIQPAELGDSAMYLCASSLEGTVSYNEQFFGPGTRLTVL.

This clonotype was counted ten times or more. The rearrangement uses TRBV20-1 and TRBJ1-2; D possibly corresponds to TRBD1 (5 bases). The CDR3 contains 12 residues. V was cut by 2 bases and J by 8 bases, with 12 bases left in between. Germline V gene sequence: CDR1 DFQATT, CDR2 SNEGSKA (reference sequence). The DNA of the CDR3 is TGCAGTGCTAGATCCGCAGGGAAAGGCTACACCTTC. Residues: CSARSAGKGYTF.

V and J are TRBV6-6 and TRBJ1-2; D is ambiguous. The CDR3 sequence is 13 residues long. Germline loops: CDR1 MNHNY, CDR2 SVGAGI (reference sequence). V lost 5 bases, J lost 0 bases, and 7 bases lay in between. CDR3 nucleotide sequence: TGTGCCAGCAGTCGACCCTCTAACTATGGCTACACCTTC. The encoded protein is CASSRPSNYGYTF.

The chain couples TRBV9 to TRBJ1-1, with no clear D. Germline CDR1 is SGDLS and CDR2 is YYNGEE. The CDR3 sequence is 13 residues long. The V and J ends lost 0 bases and 9 bases respectively, with 12 bases between them. The CDR3 sequence: CASSVVSQPQAFF. Written as DNA, the CDR3 is TGTGCCAGCAGCGTAGTAAGTCAGCCTCAAGCTTTCTTT. The whole variable domain, filled in from reference TRBV9 and TRBJ1-1, reads DSGVTQTPKHLITATGQRVTLRCSPRSGDLSVYWYQQSLDQGLQFLIQYYNGEERAKGNILERFSAQQFPDLHSELNLSSLELGDSALYFCASSVVSQPQAFFGQGTRLTVV.